Listed here is a single T cell receptor (beta chain). Its specificity is unknown. This CDR3 is 14 amino acids long. Germline CDR1 is SGHTA and CDR2 is FQGTGA. The data belong to a study of CD8+CD57+ T cells in acquired aplastic anemia. Study information: On average, healthy donors gave 9 million to 11 million reads for CD4+ cells. Findings of the study overall: Shared by patients and controls, roughly 28 CD8+ CDR3s were abundant in patients.

Template material for TCR beta VDJ and CDR3 profiling consisted of genomic DNA. TCRdb passed the reads through MiXCR, listing each CDR3 protein once. The profile shows hundreds of thousands of distinct CDR3 sequences, about 70% of them singletons. The sample taken for sequencing was sorted CD4+, CD8+, or CD8+CD57+ T cells (not recorded which) from PBMCs. The chain carries TRBV7-3 and TRBJ2-4; D is undetermined. Near its end, the DNA agrees better with TRBJ2-7, so the J call may be wrong. This receptor was taken from a human donor in good health, serving as a control. In DNA, the CDR3 is TGTGCCAGCAGCGTGACGGGCCTAGGCTACGAGCAGTACTTC. This codes for CASSVTGLGYEQYF.